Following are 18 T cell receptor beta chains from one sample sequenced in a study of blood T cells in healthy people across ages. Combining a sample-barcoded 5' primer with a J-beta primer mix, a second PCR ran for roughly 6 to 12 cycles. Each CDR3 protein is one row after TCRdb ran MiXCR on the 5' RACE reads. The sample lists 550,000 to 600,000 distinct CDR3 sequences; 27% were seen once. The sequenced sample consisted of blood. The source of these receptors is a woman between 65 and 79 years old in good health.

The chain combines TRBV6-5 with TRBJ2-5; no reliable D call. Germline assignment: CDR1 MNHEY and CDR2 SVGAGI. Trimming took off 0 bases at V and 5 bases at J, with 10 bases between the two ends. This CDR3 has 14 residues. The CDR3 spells CASSYSFGGETQYF. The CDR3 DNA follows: TGTGCCAGCAGTTACTCATTCGGTGGGGAGACCCAGTACTTC.

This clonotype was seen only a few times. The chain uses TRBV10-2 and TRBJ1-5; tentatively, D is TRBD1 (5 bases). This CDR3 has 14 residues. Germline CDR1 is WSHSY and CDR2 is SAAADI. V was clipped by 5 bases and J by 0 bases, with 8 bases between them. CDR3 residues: CASSQGYSNQPQHF. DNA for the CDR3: TGCGCCAGCAGTCAGGGCTATAGCAATCAGCCCCAGCATTTT.

The CDR3 sequence is CSARVPPGQGDEKLFF. Written as DNA, the CDR3 is TGCAGTGCTAGAGTACCCCCCGGACAGGGGGATGAAAAACTGTTTTTT. The chain recombines TRBV20-1 with TRBJ1-4; 10 bases align to TRBD1. The CDR3 consists of 16 residues. Losses at the gene ends were 1 base for V and 6 bases for J; bases not matched to a gene: 8. Germline CDR1 reads DFQATT; CDR2 reads SNEGSKA (reference sequence).

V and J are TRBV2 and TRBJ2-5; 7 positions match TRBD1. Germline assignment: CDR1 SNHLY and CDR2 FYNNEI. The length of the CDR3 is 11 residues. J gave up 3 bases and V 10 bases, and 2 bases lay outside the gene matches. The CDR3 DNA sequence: TGTGCCACCGGGACAGAAGAGACCCAGTACTTC. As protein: CATGTEETQYF.

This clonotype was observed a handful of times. Here the CDR3 DNA reads TGTGCCAGCTCCCCGAGAGAGGGGGTGAATGAAAAACTGTTTTTT. It codes for CASSPREGVNEKLFF. This chain uses TRBV18 with TRBJ1-4, with D perhaps matching TRBD1 (6 bases). Deletions cut 6 bases from V and 5 bases from J, with 16 bases between. Germline loops: CDR1 KGHSH, CDR2 LQKENI. This CDR3 contains 15 residues.

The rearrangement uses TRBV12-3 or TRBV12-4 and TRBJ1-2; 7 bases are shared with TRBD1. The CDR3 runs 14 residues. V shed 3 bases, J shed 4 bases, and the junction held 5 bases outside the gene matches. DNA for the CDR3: TGTGCCAGCAGTTTGACAGGGACTAGCTATGGCTACACCTTC. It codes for CASSLTGTSYGYTF.

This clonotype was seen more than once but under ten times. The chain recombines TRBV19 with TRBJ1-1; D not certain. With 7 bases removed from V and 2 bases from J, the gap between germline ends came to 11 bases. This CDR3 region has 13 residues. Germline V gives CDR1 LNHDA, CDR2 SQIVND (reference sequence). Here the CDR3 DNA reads TGTGCCAGTAAAGGCAGACCAAACACTGAAGCTTTCTTT. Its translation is CASKGRPNTEAFF.

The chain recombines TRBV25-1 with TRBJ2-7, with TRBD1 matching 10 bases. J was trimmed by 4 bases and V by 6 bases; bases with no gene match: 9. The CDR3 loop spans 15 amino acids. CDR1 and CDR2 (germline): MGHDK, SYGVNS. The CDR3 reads CASSENRDRGYEQYF. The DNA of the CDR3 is TGTGCCAGCAGCGAGAACCGGGACAGGGGTTACGAGCAGTACTTC.

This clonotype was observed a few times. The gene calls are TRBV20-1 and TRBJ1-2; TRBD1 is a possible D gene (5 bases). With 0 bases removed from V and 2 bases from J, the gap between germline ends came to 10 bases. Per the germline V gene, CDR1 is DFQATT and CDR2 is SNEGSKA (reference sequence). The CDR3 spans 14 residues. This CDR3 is CSAREAGWNYGYTF. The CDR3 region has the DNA TGCAGTGCTAGAGAGGCAGGGTGGAACTATGGCTACACCTTC.

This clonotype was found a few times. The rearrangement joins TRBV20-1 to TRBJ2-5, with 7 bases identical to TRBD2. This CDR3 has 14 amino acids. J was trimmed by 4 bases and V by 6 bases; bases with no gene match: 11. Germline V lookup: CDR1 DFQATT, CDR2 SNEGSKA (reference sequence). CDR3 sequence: CSAPSGSRGETQYF. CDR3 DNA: TGCAGTGCCCCTAGCGGTTCGAGGGGAGAGACCCAGTACTTC.

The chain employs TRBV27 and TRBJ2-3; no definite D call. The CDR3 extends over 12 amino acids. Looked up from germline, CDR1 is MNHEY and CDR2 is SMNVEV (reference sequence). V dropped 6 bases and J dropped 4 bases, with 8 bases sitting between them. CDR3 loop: CASRLRADTQYF. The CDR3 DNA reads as TGTGCCAGCAGACTTCGTGCAGATACGCAGTATTTT.

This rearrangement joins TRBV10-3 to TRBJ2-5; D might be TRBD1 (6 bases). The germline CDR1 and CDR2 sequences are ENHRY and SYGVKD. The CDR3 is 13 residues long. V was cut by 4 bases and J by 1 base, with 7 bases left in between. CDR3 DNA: TGTGCCATCAGTGTGACAGGCCAAGAGACCCAGTACTTC. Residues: CAISVTGQETQYF.

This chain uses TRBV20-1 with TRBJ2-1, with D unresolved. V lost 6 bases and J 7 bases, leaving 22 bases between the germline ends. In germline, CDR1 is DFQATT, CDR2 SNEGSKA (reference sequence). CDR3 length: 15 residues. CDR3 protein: CSAMTLSLGRNEQFF. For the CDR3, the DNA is TGCAGTGCCATGACCCTTAGCCTAGGTAGGAATGAGCAGTTCTTC.

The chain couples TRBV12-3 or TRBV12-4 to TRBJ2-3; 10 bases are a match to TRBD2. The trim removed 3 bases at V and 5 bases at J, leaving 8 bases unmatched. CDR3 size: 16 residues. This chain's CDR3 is CASSFLPSGGIDTQYF. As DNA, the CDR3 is TGTGCCAGCAGTTTTCTGCCTAGCGGGGGTATAGATACGCAGTATTTT.

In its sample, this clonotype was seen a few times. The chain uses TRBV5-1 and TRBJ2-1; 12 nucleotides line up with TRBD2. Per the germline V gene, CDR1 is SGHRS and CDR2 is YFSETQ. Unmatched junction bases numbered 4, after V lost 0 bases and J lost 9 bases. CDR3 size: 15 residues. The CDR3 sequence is CASSLALAGGLEQFF. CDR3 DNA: TGCGCCAGCAGCTTGGCGCTAGCGGGGGGGCTTGAGCAGTTCTTC.

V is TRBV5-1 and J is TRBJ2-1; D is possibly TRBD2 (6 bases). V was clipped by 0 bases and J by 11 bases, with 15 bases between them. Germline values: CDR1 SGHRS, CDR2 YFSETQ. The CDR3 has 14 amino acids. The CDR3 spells CASSLGGEPGKQFF. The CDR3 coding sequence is TGCGCCAGCAGCTTGGGCGGGGAGCCCGGGAAGCAGTTCTTC.

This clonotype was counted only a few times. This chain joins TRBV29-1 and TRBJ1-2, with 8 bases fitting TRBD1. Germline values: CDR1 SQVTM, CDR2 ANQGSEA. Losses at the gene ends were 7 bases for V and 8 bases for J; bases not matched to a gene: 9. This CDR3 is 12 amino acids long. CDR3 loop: CSGVDRGLGYTF. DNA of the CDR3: TGCAGCGGAGTTGACAGGGGCCTGGGCTACACCTTC. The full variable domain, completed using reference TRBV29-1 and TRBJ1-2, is SAVISQKPSRDICQRGTSLTIQCQVDSQVTMMFWYRQQPGQSLTLIATANQGSEATYESGFVIDKFPISRPNLTFSTLTVSNMSPEDSSIYLCSGVDRGLGYTFGSGTRLTVV.

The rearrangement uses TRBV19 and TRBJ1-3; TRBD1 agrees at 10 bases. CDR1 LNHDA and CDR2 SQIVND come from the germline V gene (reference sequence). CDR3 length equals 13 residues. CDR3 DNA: TGTGCTACCGGGACAGGGGCTGGAAACACCATATATTTT. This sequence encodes CATGTGAGNTIYF.